This T cell receptor beta chain originates from a study of blood T cell repertoires in COVID-19. This CDR3 comprises 14 residues. V lost 3 bases, J lost 3 bases, and 9 bases lay in between. Germline CDR1 reads LGHDT; CDR2 reads YNNKEL (reference sequence). Only in-frame clones appear in the TCRdb table, and some are missing; sequencing was by immunoSEQ multiplex PCR. The sample contains under 500,000 clones, 87% of which appear only once. The sequence was collected from a woman between 18 and 30 years old with acute COVID-19. The chain recombines TRBV3-1 (or the pseudogene TRBV3-2) with TRBJ2-1; D unclear. The sequenced material came from PBMCs or T cells enriched from blood (not recorded which). In DNA form, the CDR3 reads TGTGCCAGCAGCCACCAGACTCTCTACAATGAGCAGTTCTTC. It codes for CASSHQTLYNEQFF.